What follows describes a single T cell receptor beta chain. Its antigen is still unknown. The PCR contained 60 Vbeta and 13 Jbeta primers. Measured with immunoSEQ multiplex PCR; TCRdb has only the in-frame clones, and not every one. The sample consists of 150,000 to 200,000 clones, over 80% of them appearing once. The data are from a study of cytomegalovirus exposure and HLA in healthy donors. Study outcomes and limitations: Later analysis showed TCR association rates varying by HLA locus, highest for DRB1 and lowest for HLA-C. For TCR beta chains, V- and J-gene trimming was later linked to a missense DCLRE1C variant. An apparent linkage of common viral pathogens to several of the most significant clusters emerged in a later analysis. TCR beta sequences reportedly predicted most subjects' HLA-A and HLA-B alleles accurately.

This CDR3 region has 15 residues. Germline lookup yields CDR1 GTSNPN and CDR2 SVGIG (reference sequence). Deletions cut 0 bases from V and 8 bases from J, with 14 bases between. This TCR came from a man between 50 and 59 years old in good health and CMV-seronegative. The sample taken for sequencing was PBMCs. V usage is TRBV30 and J usage is TRBJ1-6, with D perhaps matching TRBD1 (6 bases). CDR3 sequence: CAWSVSGGGHSPLHF. Written as DNA, the CDR3 is TGTGCCTGGAGTGTATCGGGAGGGGGGCATTCACCCCTCCACTTT.